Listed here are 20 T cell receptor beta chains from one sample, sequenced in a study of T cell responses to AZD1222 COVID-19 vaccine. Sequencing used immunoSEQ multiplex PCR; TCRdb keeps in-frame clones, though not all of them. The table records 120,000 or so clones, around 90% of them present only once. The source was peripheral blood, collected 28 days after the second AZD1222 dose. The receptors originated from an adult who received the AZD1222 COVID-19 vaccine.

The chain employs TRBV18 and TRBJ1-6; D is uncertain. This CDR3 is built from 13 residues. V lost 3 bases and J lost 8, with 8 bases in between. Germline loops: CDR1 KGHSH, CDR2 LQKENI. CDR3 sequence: CASSPSKDSPLHF. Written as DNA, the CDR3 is TGTGCCAGCTCACCCTCAAAGGATTCACCCCTCCACTTT. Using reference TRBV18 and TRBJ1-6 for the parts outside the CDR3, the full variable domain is NAGVMQNPRHLVRRRGQEARLRCSPMKGHSHVYWYRQLPEEGLKFMVYLQKENIIDESGMPKERFSAEFPKEGPSILRIQQVVRGDSAAYFCASSPSKDSPLHFGNGTRLTVT.

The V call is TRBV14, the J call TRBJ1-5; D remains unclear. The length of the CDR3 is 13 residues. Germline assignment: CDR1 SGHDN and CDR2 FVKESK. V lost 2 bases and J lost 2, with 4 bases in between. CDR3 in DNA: TGTGCCAGCAGCCAACTGGGCAATCAGCCCCAGCATTTT. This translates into CASSQLGNQPQHF.

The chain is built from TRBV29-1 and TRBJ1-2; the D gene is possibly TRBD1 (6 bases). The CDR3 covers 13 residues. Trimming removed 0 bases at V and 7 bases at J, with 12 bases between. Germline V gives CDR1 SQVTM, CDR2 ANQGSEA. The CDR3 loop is CSVEDPGVGGYTF. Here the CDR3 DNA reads TGCAGCGTTGAAGATCCAGGGGTTGGTGGCTACACCTTC.

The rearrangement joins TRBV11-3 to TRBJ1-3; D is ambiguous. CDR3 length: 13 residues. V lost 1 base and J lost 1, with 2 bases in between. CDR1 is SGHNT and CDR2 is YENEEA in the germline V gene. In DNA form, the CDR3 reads TGTGCCAGCAGCTTAGTTTCTGGAAACACCATATATTTT. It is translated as CASSLVSGNTIYF.

CDR3 DNA sequence: TGTGCCAGTAGTAAGACGAGGGAAGGTGAAAAACTGTTTTTT. Protein sequence: CASSKTREGEKLFF. The chain carries TRBV19 and TRBJ1-4; D gene unclear. Trimming pared 4 bases from V and 7 bases from J, leaving 13 bases between. The CDR3 spans 14 residues. The germline V gene encodes CDR1 LNHDA and CDR2 SQIVND (reference sequence).

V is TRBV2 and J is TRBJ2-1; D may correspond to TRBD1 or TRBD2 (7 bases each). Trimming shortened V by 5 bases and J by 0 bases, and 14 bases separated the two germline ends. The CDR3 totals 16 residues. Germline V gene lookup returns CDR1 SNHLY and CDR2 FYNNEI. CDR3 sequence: CASSPGGGGSYNEQFF. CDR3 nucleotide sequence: TGTGCCAGCAGTCCAGGGGGGGGCGGCTCCTACAATGAGCAGTTCTTC.

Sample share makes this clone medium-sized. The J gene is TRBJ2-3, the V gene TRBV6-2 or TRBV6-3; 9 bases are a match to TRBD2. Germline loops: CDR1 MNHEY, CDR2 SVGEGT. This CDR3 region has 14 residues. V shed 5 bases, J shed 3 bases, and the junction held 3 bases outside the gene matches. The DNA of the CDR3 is TGTGCCAGCAGTGTAGCGGGGGAGACAGATACGCAGTATTTT. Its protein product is CASSVAGETDTQYF.

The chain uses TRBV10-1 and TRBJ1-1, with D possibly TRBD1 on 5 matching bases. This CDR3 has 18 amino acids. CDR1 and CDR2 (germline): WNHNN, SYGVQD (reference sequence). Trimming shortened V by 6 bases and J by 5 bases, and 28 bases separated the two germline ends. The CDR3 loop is CASSPTGSGGLLGTEAFF. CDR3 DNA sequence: TGCGCCAGCAGCCCGACGGGGTCTGGGGGATTGTTGGGAACTGAAGCTTTCTTT.

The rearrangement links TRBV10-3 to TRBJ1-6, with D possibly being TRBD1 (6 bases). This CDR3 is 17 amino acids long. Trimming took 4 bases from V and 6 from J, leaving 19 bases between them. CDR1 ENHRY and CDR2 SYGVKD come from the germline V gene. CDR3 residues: CAISGVRGQFPNSPLHF. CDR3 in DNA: TGTGCCATCAGTGGGGTAAGAGGACAGTTTCCTAATTCACCCCTCCACTTT.

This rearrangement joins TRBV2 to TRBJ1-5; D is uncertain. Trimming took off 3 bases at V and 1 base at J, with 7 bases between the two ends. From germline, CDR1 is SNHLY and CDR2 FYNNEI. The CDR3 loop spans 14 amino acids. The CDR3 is CASSERASNQPQHF. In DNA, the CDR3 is TGTGCCAGCAGTGAGAGGGCCAGCAATCAGCCCCAGCATTTT.

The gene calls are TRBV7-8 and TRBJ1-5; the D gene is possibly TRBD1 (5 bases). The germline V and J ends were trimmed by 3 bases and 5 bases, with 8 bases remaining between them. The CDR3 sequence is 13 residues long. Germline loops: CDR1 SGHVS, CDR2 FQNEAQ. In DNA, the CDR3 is TGTGCCAGCAGCTTGACAGAGGATCAGCCCCAGCATTTT. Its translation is CASSLTEDQPQHF.

In DNA form, the CDR3 reads TGTGCCAGCTCACCCCCGGGACAGGGGGCTGGAAACACCATATATTTT. It translates to CASSPPGQGAGNTIYF. The chain is built from TRBV18 and TRBJ1-3; TRBD1 matches 11 bases. This CDR3 is 16 amino acids long. J was trimmed by 2 bases and V by 3 bases; bases with no gene match: 3. Germline CDR1 is KGHSH and CDR2 is LQKENI.

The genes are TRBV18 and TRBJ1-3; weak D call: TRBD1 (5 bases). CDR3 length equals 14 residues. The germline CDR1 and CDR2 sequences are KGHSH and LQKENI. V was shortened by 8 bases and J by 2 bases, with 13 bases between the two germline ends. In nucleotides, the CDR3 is TGTGCCAGCGGGACGGGGACGGCTGGAAACACCATATATTTT. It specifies CASGTGTAGNTIYF.

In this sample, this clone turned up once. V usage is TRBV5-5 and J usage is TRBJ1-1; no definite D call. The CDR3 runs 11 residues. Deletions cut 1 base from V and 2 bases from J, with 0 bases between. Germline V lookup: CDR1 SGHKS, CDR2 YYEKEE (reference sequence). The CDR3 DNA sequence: TGTGCCAGCAGCTTGAACACTGAAGCTTTCTTT. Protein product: CASSLNTEAFF.

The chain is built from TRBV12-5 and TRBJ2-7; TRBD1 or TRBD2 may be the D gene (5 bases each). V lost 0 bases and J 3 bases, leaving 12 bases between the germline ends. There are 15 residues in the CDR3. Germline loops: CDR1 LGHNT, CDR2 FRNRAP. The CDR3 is CASGLVGGHLYEQYF. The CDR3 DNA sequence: TGTGCTAGTGGTTTGGTAGGAGGACACCTCTACGAGCAGTACTTC.

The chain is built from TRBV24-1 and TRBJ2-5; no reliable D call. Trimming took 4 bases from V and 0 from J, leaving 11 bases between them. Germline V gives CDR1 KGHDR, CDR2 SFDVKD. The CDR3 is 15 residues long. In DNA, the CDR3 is TGTGCCACCAGTGAGGCGTCCGATTACCAAGAGACCCAGTACTTC. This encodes CATSEASDYQETQYF.

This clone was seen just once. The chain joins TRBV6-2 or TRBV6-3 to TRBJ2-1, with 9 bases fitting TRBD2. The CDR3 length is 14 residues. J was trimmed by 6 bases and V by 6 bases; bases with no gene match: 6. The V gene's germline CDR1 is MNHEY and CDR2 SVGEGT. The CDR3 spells CASSNELAGNEQFF. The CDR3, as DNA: TGTGCCAGCAGCAACGAACTAGCGGGCAATGAGCAGTTCTTC.

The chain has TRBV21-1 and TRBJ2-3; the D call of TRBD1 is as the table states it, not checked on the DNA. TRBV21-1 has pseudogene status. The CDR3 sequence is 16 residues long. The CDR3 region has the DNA TGTGCCAGCAGCAGGGGAGAACAGGGGAGCACAGATACGCAGTATTTT. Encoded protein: CASSRGEQGSTDTQYF.

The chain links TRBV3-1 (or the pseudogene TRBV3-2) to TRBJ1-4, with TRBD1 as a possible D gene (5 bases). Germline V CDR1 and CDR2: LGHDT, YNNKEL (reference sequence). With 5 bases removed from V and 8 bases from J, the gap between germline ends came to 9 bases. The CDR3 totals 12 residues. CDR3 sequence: CASSDGGEKLFF. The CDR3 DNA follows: TGTGCCAGCAGCGATGGGGGGGAAAAACTGTTTTTT.

The CDR3 here is CASSYSYWTGGYQPQHF. As DNA, the CDR3 is TGTGCCAGCAGTTACTCCTATTGGACAGGGGGATACCAGCCCCAGCATTTT. V usage is TRBV6-2 or TRBV6-3 and J usage is TRBJ1-5, with TRBD1 matching over 10 bases. Germline lookup yields CDR1 MNHEY and CDR2 SVGEGT. The CDR3 runs 17 residues. Germline trimming cut 0 bases from V and 7 bases from J; bases unmatched to any gene: 9.